A selection of T cell receptor beta chains follows, all from one sample in a study of T cell changes during pregnancy in multiple sclerosis. Sequenced by immunoSEQ multiplex PCR; TCRdb stores in-frame clones only, minus some. The data contain approximately 40,000 clones, over 80% of them singletons. This specimen was peripheral blood, taken in the first trimester of pregnancy. The receptors here all came from a female donor in good health, enrolled as a control in a pregnancy study. Each CDR3 is given with its conserved first and last residue. Fields, in order: CDR3 DNA, CDR3 protein, V gene, clone size, D gene, J gene. A D gene is named only where the DNA matches it firmly. Only part of the rows carry a size: once, few, many, or a class if the clone is expanded.

TGTGCCAGCAGCCAGGGGCCATACTACGAGCAGTACTTC CASSQGPYYEQYF TRBV28 few NA TRBJ2-7
TGTGCCAGCAGCGCAGGGGGCCGGTCAGATACGCAGTATTTT CASSAGGRSDTQYF TRBV9 NA TRBD1 TRBJ2-3
TGTGCCGTCATAGCGGGGGCCAAAATGGGCAGGGACACAGATACGCAGTATTTT CAVIAGAKMGRDTDTQYF TRBV7-2 NA TRBD2 TRBJ2-3
TGTGCCAGTAGTATAGAGTCCATAGACACTGAAGCTTTCTTT CASSIESIDTEAFF TRBV19 NA NA TRBJ1-1
TGTGCCAGCAGTGTCCGGACTAGCGGGAGTGGTGAGCAGTTCTTC CASSVRTSGSGEQFF TRBV6-1 NA TRBD2 TRBJ2-1
TGTGCCAGCAGTATAGAGGGTTCTGGAAACACCATATATTTT CASSIEGSGNTIYF TRBV28 NA NA TRBJ1-3
TGTGCCAGCAGTGCCTCCCCGACAGGGGCAGGAGGCTACACCTTC CASSASPTGAGGYTF TRBV25-1 once TRBD1 TRBJ1-2
TGTGCCTGGAGTGACGATGGCAGGATTTTTCCCACTGAAGCTTTCTTT CAWSDDGRIFPTEAFF TRBV30 NA NA TRBJ1-1
TGTGCCAGCAGCAGAACCTCAGGGTTTGGAAACACCATATATTTT CASSRTSGFGNTIYF TRBV9 NA NA TRBJ1-3
TGTGCCAGCAGCCAAAGGACTAGAAATGAGCAGTTCTTC CASSQRTRNEQFF TRBV4-2 NA TRBD2 TRBJ2-1
TGTGCCAGCAGCGTAGGAGACAGGGCCTACGAGCAGTACTTC CASSVGDRAYEQYF TRBV9 NA TRBD1 TRBJ2-7
TGTGCCAGCAGCTTGGGGGGGCAAGGCTCACCCCTCCACTTT CASSLGGQGSPLHF TRBV5-8 NA NA TRBJ1-6
TGTGCCAGCAGCGTAGGGGGGGGGTTAGCCAAAAACATTCAGTACTTC CASSVGGGLAKNIQYF TRBV9 NA TRBD2 TRBJ2-4